The 7 T cell receptor beta chains below were found in one sample sequenced in a study of siplizumab effects on memory and regulatory T cells. Sequenced by immunoSEQ multiplex PCR; TCRdb stores in-frame clones only, minus some. The sample lists over 85,000 clones, 90% to 95% occurring once. The sequenced sample consisted of CD8+ T cells sorted from blood. The origin of the receptors is a human donor in good health.

The chain links TRBV19 to TRBJ2-7; TRBD1 is a possible D gene (5 bases). The V end lost 2 bases, the J end lost 7 bases, and 15 bases lay between the germline ends. There are 14 residues in the CDR3. The V gene's germline CDR1 is LNHDA and CDR2 SQIVND (reference sequence). The CDR3 loop is CASSIQGLVEEQYF. The CDR3 bases are TGTGCCAGTAGTATACAGGGTCTGGTCGAGGAGCAGTACTTC.

CDR3 DNA sequence: TGCGCCAGCAGCCAAGGGGGAGGGTATAGCGGGGTCGAGCAGTTCTTC. Protein sequence: CASSQGGGYSGVEQFF. The chain employs TRBV4-1 and TRBJ2-1; 8 bases align to TRBD2. The germline CDR1 and CDR2 sequences are MGHRA and YSYEKL. Trimming removed 1 base from V and 10 bases from J; junction bases left unmatched: 12. The CDR3 length is 16 residues.

V is TRBV4-2 and J is TRBJ1-2; D call uncertain. The CDR3 totals 15 residues. The germline V and J ends were trimmed by 0 bases and 8 bases, with 16 bases remaining between them. The germline V gene encodes CDR1 LGHNA and CDR2 YNFKEQ. The DNA for the CDR3 is TGTGCCAGCAGCCAAGATGCCGACTCAACTGGGGGCTACACCTTC. Its translation is CASSQDADSTGGYTF.

J is TRBJ2-7 and V is TRBV11-2, with 9 bases lining up with TRBD1. Germline CDR1 and CDR2: SGHAT and FQNNGV. This CDR3 is 17 amino acids long. V lost 0 bases to trimming and J lost 5 bases; unmatched junction nucleotides: 11. The CDR3 region is CASSLETRDREYNEQYF. The CDR3 DNA follows: TGTGCCAGCAGCTTAGAGACCCGGGACAGGGAATATAACGAGCAGTACTTC.

The genes are TRBV9 and TRBJ2-1; the match to TRBD2 covers 9 bases. Trimming took 3 bases from V and 13 from J; bases not matched to a gene: 11. CDR3 length equals 14 residues. Germline V gives CDR1 SGDLS, CDR2 YYNGEE. CDR3 residues: CASSASSPSGEQFF. The CDR3 DNA reads as TGTGCCAGCAGCGCTTCCTCCCCTAGCGGGGAACAGTTCTTC.

The chain couples TRBV6-5 to TRBJ2-1; unclear D gene. Germline CDR1 and CDR2: MNHEY and SVGAGI. This CDR3 region has 13 residues. V was shortened by 6 bases and J by 2 bases, with 8 bases between the two germline ends. Here the CDR3 reads CASSPDTYNEQFF. CDR3 bases: TGTGCCAGCAGCCCTGACACCTACAATGAGCAGTTCTTC.

The chain uses TRBV7-6 and TRBJ2-1; 13 nucleotides align to TRBD2. This CDR3 is built from 16 residues. J was trimmed by 8 bases and V by 5 bases; bases with no gene match: 9. Germline V CDR1 and CDR2: SGHVS, FNYEAQ. The CDR3 nucleotides read TGTGCCAGCAGCCCCTGGACTAGCGGGAGTAACTATGAGCAGTTCTTC. This encodes CASSPWTSGSNYEQFF.